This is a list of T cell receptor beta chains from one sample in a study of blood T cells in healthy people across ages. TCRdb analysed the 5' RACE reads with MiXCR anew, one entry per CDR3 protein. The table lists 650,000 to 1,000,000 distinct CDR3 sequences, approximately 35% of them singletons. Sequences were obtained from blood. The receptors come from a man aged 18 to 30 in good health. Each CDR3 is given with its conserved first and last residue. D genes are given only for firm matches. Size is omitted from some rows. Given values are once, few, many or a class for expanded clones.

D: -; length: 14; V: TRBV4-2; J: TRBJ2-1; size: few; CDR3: CASSPQEVDNEQFF; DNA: TGTGCCAGCAGCCCACAGGAGGTAGACAATGAGCAGTTCTTC
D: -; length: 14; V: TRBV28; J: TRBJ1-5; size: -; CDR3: CASSLTRSNQPQHF; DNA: TGTGCCAGCAGTTTGACAAGGAGCAATCAGCCCCAGCATTTT
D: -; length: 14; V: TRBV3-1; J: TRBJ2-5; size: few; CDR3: CASSQNLGQETQYF; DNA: TGTGCCAGCAGCCAAAACCTGGGCCAAGAGACCCAGTACTTC
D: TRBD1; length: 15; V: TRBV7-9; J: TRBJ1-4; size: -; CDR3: CASSLPGQVDEKLFF; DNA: TGTGCCAGCAGCTTACCGGGACAGGTTGATGAAAAACTGTTTTTT
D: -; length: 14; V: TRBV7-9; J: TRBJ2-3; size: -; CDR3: CASHGGADTDTQYF; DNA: TGTGCCAGCCACGGGGGAGCTGACACAGATACGCAGTATTTT
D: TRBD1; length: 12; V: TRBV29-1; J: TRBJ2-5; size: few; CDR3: CSVRTGGETQYF; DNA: TGCAGCGTGAGGACAGGGGGAGAGACCCAGTACTTC
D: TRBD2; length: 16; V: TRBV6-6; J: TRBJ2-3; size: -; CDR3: CASSYVSGGGTDTQYF; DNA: TGTGCCAGCAGTTACGTTAGCGGGGGAGGCACAGATACGCAGTATTTT
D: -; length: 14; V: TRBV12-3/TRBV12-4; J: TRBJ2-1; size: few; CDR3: CASSLIRLLNEQFF; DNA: TGTGCCAGCAGTTTAATCCGGCTCCTGAATGAGCAGTTCTTC
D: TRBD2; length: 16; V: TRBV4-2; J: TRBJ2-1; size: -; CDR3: CASTPSGETTYNEQFF; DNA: TGTGCCAGCACCCCTAGCGGGGAGACGACTTACAATGAGCAGTTCTTC
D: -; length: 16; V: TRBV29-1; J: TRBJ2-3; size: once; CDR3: CSVGILSRVWGDTQYF; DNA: TGCAGCGTTGGAATACTGTCCAGGGTGTGGGGTGATACGCAGTATTTT